This T cell receptor (beta chain) was obtained from a study of vaccination and CD4 T cells after COVID-19. Documented treatment: approximately nine-day PBMC culture with coronavirus spike peptide pools or control peptides (ViraFEST assay). From germline, CDR1 is ENHRY and CDR2 SYGVKD. V was pared by 0 bases and J by 7 bases, with 10 bases between. This CDR3 contains 15 residues. This clonotype is medium-sized. Its target is unknown. The Oncomine TCR Beta short-read assay was applied to DNA of cultured CD4+ T cells. TCRdb re-called the PCR reads through MiXCR, storing one row per CDR3 protein. The sample holds some 16,000 distinct CDR3 sequences, 35% to 40% seen once.

This clonotype was obtained from a human donor who had recovered from COVID-19. The sequencing sample was made of CD4+ T cells from blood, cultured in vitro. The rearrangement joins TRBV10-3 to TRBJ1-6; D is unclear. DNA of the CDR3: TGTGCCATCAGTGAGTCTCAATTGGGCAATTCACCCCTCCACTTT. Translated: CAISESQLGNSPLHF.